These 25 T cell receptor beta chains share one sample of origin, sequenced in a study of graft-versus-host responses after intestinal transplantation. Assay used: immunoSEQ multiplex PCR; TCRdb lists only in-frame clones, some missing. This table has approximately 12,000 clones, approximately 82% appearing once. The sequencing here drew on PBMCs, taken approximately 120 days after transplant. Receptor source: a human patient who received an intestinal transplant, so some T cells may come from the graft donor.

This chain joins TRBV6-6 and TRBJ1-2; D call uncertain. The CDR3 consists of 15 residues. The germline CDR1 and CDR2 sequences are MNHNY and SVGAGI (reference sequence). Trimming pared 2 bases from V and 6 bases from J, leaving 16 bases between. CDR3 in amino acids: CASSYGRIPEDGYTF. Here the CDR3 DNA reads TGTGCCAGCAGTTACGGGAGGATCCCTGAGGATGGCTACACCTTC.

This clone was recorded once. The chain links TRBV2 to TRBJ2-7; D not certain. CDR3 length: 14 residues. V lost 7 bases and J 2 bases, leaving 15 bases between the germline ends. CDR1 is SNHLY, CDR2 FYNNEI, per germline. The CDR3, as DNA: TGTGCCAGCACCTGGATACTTAGTGCCTACGAGCAGTACTTC. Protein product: CASTWILSAYEQYF.

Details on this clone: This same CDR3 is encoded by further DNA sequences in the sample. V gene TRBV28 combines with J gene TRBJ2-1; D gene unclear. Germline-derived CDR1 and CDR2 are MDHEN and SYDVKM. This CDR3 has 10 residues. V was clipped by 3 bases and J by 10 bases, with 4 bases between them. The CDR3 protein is CASSFTEQFF. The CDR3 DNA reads TGTGCCAGCAGTTTTACAGAGCAGTTCTTC.

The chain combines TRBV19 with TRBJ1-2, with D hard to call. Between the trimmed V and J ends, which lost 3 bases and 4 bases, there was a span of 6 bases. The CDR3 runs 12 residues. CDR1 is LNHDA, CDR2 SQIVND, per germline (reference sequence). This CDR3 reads CASSIWSYGYTF. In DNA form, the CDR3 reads TGTGCCAGTAGTATCTGGAGCTATGGCTACACCTTC.

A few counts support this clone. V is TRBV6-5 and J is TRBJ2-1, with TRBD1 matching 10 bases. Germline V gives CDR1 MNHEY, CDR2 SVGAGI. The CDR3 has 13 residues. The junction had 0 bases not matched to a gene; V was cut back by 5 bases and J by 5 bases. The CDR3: CASSDRGHNEQFF. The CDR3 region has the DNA TGTGCCAGCAGTGACAGGGGGCACAATGAGCAGTTCTTC.

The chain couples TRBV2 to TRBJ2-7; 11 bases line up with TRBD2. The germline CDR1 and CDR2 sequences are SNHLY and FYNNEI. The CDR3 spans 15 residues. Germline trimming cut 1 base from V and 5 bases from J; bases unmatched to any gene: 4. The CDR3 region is CASSEEASGRHEQYF. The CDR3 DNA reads TGTGCCAGCAGTGAAGAGGCTAGCGGGAGGCACGAGCAGTACTTC. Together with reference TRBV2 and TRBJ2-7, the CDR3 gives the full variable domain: EPEVTQTPSHQVTQMGQEVILRCVPISNHLYFYWYRQILGQKVEFLVSFYNNEISEKSEIFDDQFSVERPDGSNFTLKIRSTKLEDSAMYFCASSEEASGRHEQYFGPGTRLTVT.

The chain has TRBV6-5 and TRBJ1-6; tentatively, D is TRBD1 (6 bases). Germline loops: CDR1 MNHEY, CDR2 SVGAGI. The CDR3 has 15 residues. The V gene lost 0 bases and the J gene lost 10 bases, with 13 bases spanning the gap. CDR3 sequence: CASSYSRDIGSPLHF. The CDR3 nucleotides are TGTGCCAGCAGTTACTCGCGGGACATCGGATCACCCCTCCACTTT.

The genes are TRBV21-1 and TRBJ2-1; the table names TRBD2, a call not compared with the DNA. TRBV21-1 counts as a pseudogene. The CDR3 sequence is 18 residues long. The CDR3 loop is CASSKPGVREISYNEQFF. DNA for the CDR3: TGTGCCAGCAGCAAACCGGGGGTTCGAGAGATCTCCTACAATGAGCAGTTCTTC.

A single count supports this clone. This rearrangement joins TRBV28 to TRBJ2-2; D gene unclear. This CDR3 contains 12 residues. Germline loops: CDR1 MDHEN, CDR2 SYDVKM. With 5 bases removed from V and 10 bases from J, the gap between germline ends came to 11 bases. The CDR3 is CASSPHLLELFF. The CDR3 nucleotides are TGTGCCAGCAGTCCTCACCTTCTGGAGCTGTTTTTT. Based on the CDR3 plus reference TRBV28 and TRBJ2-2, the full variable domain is DVKVTQSSRYLVKRTGEKVFLECVQDMDHENMFWYRQDPGLGLRLIYFSYDVKMKEKGDIPEGYSVSREKKERFSLILESASTNQTSMYLCASSPHLLELFFGEGSRLTVL.

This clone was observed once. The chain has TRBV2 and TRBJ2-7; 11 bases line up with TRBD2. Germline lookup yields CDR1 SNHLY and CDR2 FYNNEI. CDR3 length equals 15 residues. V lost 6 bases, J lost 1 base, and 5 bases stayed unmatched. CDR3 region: CASRARLAGSYEQYF. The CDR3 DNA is TGTGCCAGCAGGGCACGACTAGCGGGGTCCTACGAGCAGTACTTC.

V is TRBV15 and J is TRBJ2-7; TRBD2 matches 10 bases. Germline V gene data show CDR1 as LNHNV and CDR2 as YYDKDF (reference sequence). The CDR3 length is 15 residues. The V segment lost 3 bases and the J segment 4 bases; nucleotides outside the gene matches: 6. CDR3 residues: CATSSSSGSLYEQYF. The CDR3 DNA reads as TGTGCCACCAGCAGCTCTAGCGGGAGTCTTTACGAGCAGTACTTC. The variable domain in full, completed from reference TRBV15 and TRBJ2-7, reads DAMVIQNPRYQVTQFGKPVTLSCSQTLNHNVMYWYQQKSSQAPKLLFHYYDKDFNNEADTPDNFQSRRPNTSFCFLDIRSPGLGDTAMYLCATSSSSGSLYEQYFGPGTRLTVT.

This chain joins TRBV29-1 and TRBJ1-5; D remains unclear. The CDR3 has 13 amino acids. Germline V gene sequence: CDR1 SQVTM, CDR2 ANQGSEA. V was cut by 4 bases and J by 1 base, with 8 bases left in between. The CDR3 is CSVVASSNQPQHF. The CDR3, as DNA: TGCAGCGTTGTCGCAAGCAGCAATCAGCCCCAGCATTTT.

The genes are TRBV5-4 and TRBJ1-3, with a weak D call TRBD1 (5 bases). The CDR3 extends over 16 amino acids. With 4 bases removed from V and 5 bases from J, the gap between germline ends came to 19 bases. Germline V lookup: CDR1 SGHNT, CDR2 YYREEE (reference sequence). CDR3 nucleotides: TGTGCCAGCAGCGTTGGCGGTAGGGGAACCCGAAACACCATATATTTT. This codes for CASSVGGRGTRNTIYF. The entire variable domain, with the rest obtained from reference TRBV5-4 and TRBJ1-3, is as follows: ETGVTQSPTHLIKTRGQQVTLRCSSQSGHNTVSWYQQALGQGPQFIFQYYREEENGRGNFPPRFSGLQFPNYSSELNVNALELDDSALYLCASSVGGRGTRNTIYFGEGSWLTVV.

For the CDR3, the DNA is TGTGCCAGCCGGACAGGGTCCGGCAATCAGCCCCAGCATTTT. This sequence encodes CASRTGSGNQPQHF. The rearrangement joins TRBV2 to TRBJ1-5, with 8 positions matching TRBD1. CDR1 and CDR2 (germline): SNHLY, FYNNEI. V lost 8 bases to trimming and J lost 2 bases; unmatched junction nucleotides: 5. The CDR3 sequence is 14 residues long.

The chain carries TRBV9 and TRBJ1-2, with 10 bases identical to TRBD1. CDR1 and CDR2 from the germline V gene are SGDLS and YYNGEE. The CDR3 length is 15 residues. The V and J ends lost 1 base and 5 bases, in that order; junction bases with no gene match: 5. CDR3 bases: TGTGCCAGCAGCGTACACAGGACAGGGGGATATGGCTACACCTTC. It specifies CASSVHRTGGYGYTF. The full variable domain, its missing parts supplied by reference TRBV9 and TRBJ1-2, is DSGVTQTPKHLITATGQRVTLRCSPRSGDLSVYWYQQSLDQGLQFLIQYYNGEERAKGNILERFSAQQFPDLHSELNLSSLELGDSALYFCASSVHRTGGYGYTFGSGTRLTVV.

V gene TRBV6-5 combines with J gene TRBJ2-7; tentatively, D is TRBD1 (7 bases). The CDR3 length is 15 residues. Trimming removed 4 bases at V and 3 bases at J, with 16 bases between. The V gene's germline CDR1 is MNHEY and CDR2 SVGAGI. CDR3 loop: CASSFGGTVSYEQYF. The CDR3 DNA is TGTGCCAGCAGTTTTGGCGGGACAGTGAGCTACGAGCAGTACTTC.

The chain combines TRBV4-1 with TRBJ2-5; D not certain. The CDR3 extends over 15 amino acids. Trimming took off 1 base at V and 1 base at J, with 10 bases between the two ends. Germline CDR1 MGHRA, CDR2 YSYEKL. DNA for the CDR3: TGCGCCAGCAGCCAAGTTACCGGGTCCCAAGAGACCCAGTACTTC. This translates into CASSQVTGSQETQYF.

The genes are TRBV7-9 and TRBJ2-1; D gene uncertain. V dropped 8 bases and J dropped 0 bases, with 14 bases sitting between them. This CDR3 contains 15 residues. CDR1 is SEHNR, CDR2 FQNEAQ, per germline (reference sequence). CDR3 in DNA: TGTGCCAGCGATCCTCTCGCGGTCTCCTACAATGAGCAGTTCTTC. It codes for CASDPLAVSYNEQFF.

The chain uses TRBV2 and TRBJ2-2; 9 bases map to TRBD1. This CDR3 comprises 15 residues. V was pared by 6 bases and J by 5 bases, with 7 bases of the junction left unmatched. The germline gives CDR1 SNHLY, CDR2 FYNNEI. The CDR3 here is CASSFDRGVTGELFF. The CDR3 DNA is TGTGCCAGCAGCTTTGACAGGGGGGTAACCGGGGAGCTGTTTTTT.

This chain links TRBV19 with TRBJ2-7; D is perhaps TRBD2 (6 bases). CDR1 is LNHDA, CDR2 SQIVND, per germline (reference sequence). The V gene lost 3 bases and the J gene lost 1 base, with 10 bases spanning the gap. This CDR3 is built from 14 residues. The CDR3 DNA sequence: TGTGCCAGTAGTATCGGGGGAAGGTCCTACGAGCAGTACTTC. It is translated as CASSIGGRSYEQYF.

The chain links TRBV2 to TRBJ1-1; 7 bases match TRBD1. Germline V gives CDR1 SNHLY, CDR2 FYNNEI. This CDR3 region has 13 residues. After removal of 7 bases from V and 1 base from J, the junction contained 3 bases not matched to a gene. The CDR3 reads CASKNRGNTEAFF. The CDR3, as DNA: TGTGCCAGCAAAAACAGGGGGAACACTGAAGCTTTCTTT.

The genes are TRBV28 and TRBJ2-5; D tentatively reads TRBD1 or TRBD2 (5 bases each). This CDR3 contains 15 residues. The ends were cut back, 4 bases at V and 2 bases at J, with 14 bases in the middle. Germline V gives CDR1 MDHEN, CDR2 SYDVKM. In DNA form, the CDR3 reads TGTGCCAGCAGTTCTTCTGGGACGACTCAAGAGACCCAGTACTTC. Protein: CASSSSGTTQETQYF. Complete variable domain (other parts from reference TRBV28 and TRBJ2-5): DVKVTQSSRYLVKRTGEKVFLECVQDMDHENMFWYRQDPGLGLRLIYFSYDVKMKEKGDIPEGYSVSREKKERFSLILESASTNQTSMYLCASSSSGTTQETQYFGPGTRLLVL.

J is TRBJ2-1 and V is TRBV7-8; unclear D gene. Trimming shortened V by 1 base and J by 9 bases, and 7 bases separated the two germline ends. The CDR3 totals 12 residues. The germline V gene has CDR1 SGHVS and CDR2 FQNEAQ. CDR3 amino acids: CASSLVAGEQFF. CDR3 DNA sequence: TGTGCCAGCAGCTTAGTAGCAGGTGAGCAGTTCTTC.

The chain's CDR3 is CASSLSKLQPQHF. The CDR3 nucleotides read TGTGCCAGCAGTTTGTCTAAGCTTCAGCCCCAGCATTTT. The gene calls are TRBV27 and TRBJ1-5; D gene unclear. The CDR3 totals 13 residues. CDR1 and CDR2 (germline): MNHEY, SMNVEV (reference sequence). V was shortened by 3 bases and J by 6 bases, with 9 bases between the two germline ends.

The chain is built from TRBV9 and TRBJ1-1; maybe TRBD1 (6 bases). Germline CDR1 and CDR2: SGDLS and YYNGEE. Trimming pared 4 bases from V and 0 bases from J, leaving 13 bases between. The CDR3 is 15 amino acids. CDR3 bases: TGTGCCAGCAGCTCCCCAAGGGGGATGAACACTGAAGCTTTCTTT. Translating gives CASSSPRGMNTEAFF.